Below, 5 T cell receptor beta chains from the same sample are listed, as sequenced in a study of OX40 agonist ivuxolimab in advanced cancers. TCRdb keeps only in-frame clones here, not all; method: immunoSEQ multiplex PCR. The top ten hold about 21% of the sample, which has about 20,000 clones, around 76% seen once. Specimen: CD4+ or CD8+ T cells sorted from blood, collected in a trial of the OX40 agonist ivuxolimab. These receptor sequences come from an adult with an advanced solid tumor such as melanoma, head and neck, liver or kidney cancer.

The chain employs TRBV28 and TRBJ1-2; D is uncertain. V lost 2 bases and J lost 0, with 4 bases in between. Germline values: CDR1 MDHEN, CDR2 SYDVKM. The CDR3 totals 13 residues. CDR3: CASSLMANYGYTF. As DNA, the CDR3 is TGTGCCAGCAGTTTAATGGCTAACTATGGCTACACCTTC.

This clone occurred a few times. This sequence joins TRBV27 and TRBJ1-1, with a tentative D call TRBD1 (6 bases). Germline V lookup: CDR1 MNHEY, CDR2 SMNVEV (reference sequence). V lost 0 bases and J 8 bases, leaving 10 bases between the germline ends. This CDR3 is built from 13 residues. The CDR3 DNA sequence: TGTGCCAGCAGTTTATCCCGGACAGCCGAAGCTTTCTTT. It translates to CASSLSRTAEAFF.

A note on this clone: A read error is possible here, since a much larger clone lies one base away. The chain carries TRBV4-3 and TRBJ1-1; D gene ambiguous. Germline lookup yields CDR1 LGHNA and CDR2 YSLEER. The CDR3 is 14 amino acids. Here the CDR3 DNA reads TGCACCAGCAGTGTCGATCTAAGTTACACTGAAGCTTTCTTT. The encoded protein is CTSSVDLSYTEAFF.

This chain links TRBV10-3 with TRBJ2-5; TRBD1 aligns across 7 bases. There are 19 residues in the CDR3. With 4 bases clipped from V and 0 bases from J, the junction kept 17 bases outside the gene matches. Germline V lookup: CDR1 ENHRY, CDR2 SYGVKD. The CDR3 region is CAISGIRDRASGYQETQYF. As DNA, the CDR3 is TGTGCCATCAGTGGGATCCGGGACAGAGCCTCCGGGTACCAAGAGACCCAGTACTTC.

The rearrangement links TRBV28 to TRBJ2-7; 14 nucleotides match TRBD2. The germline V gene has CDR1 MDHEN and CDR2 SYDVKM. The V gene end was trimmed by 6 bases and the J gene end by 0 bases; junction bases not matched to a gene: 7. The CDR3 consists of 17 residues. CDR3 amino acids: CASSYGLAGGVSYEQYF. The CDR3 DNA sequence: TGTGCCAGCAGCTATGGACTAGCGGGGGGCGTCTCCTACGAGCAGTACTTC.